Below are 7 T cell receptor beta chains sequenced from a single sample in a study of blood T cell repertoires in COVID-19 (dated by TCRdb to 2019 to 2021). Libraries were built with the immunoSEQ multiplex PCR assay. The source is immuneACCESS, and TCRdb retained only in-frame sequences with V and J called. Part of the clones is not carried over; for the studies checked, unresolved V genes explain less than half of this, and the remainder is unexplained. A total of roughly 250,000 clones appear in this sample, 70% to 90% of them only once. The biggest ten clones account for around 0.96% of the sample. The sample consisted of peripheral blood. All receptors come from a man in his forties with acute or convalescent COVID-19.

The CDR3 sequence: CASSFMNQPQHF. The CDR3 nucleotides are TGTGCCAGCAGCTTCATGAATCAGCCCCAGCATTTT. V and J are TRBV5-6 and TRBJ1-5; D call uncertain. Germline V gene data show CDR1 as SGHDT and CDR2 as YYEEEE. The ends were cut back, 2 bases at V and 4 bases at J, with 4 bases in the middle. There are 12 residues in the CDR3.

V and J are TRBV30 and TRBJ1-2, with D unresolved. The CDR3 has 15 amino acids. V lost 0 bases and J 2 bases, leaving 13 bases between the germline ends. Germline V CDR1 and CDR2: GTSNPN, SVGIG (reference sequence). This chain's CDR3 is CAWSVILTPNYGYTF. DNA of the CDR3: TGTGCCTGGAGTGTAATTCTGACACCCAACTATGGCTACACCTTC.

The V gene is TRBV10-3, the J gene TRBJ1-1; weak D call: TRBD1 (6 bases). Trimming removed 11 bases at V and 5 bases at J, with 18 bases between. The germline V gene encodes CDR1 ENHRY and CDR2 SYGVKD. The CDR3 spans 13 residues. Here the CDR3 reads CASHRVLGTEAFF. The DNA for the CDR3 is TGTGCCTCACACAGGGTTCTGGGGACTGAAGCTTTCTTT.

This clone was seen only once. The chain uses TRBV12-3 or TRBV12-4 and TRBJ1-1; weak D call: TRBD1 (5 bases). Trimming removed 8 bases at V and 3 bases at J, with 13 bases between. This CDR3 is built from 13 residues. The CDR3 region is CASVFRGDTEAFF. The CDR3 DNA reads as TGTGCCAGCGTGTTCCGGGGGGACACTGAAGCTTTCTTT.

The V gene is TRBV27, the J gene TRBJ2-2; D call uncertain. The CDR3 consists of 14 residues. Germline V CDR1 and CDR2: MNHEY, SMNVEV (reference sequence). V was shortened by 3 bases and J by 7 bases, with 12 bases between the two germline ends. CDR3 sequence: CASSFSSGIGELFF. The CDR3 region has the DNA TGTGCCAGCAGTTTCAGTTCAGGTATCGGGGAGCTGTTTTTT.

This chain joins TRBV9 and TRBJ2-1; TRBD2 aligns across 8 bases. The ends lost 4 bases at V and 9 bases at J; junction bases unmatched: 15. Germline CDR1 is SGDLS and CDR2 is YYNGEE. CDR3 size: 16 residues. CDR3 region: CASSPRFGAGGSEQFF. The CDR3 nucleotides read TGTGCCAGCAGCCCCCGGTTTGGGGCGGGGGGTTCTGAGCAGTTCTTC.

This clone was detected only a few times. The chain links TRBV2 to TRBJ1-5; D uncertain. The germline V gene has CDR1 SNHLY and CDR2 FYNNEI. The CDR3 is 14 amino acids. V shed 6 bases and J shed 7 bases, with 16 bases lying between them. The CDR3 nucleotides are TGTGCCAGCAGCGGTCCCGGGAGGGAGCAGCCCCAGCATTTT. Translating gives CASSGPGREQPQHF.